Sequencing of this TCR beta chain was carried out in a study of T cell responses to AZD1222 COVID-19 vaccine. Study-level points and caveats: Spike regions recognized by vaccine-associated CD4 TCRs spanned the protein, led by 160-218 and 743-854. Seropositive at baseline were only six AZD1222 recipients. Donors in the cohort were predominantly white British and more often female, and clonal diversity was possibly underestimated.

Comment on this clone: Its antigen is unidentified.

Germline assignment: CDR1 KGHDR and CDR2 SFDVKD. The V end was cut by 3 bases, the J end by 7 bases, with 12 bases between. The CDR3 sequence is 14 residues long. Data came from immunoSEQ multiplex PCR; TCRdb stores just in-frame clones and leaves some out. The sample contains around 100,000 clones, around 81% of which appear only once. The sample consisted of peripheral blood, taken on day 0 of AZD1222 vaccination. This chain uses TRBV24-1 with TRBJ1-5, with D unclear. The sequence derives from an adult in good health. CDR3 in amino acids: CATSDGVKGQPQHF. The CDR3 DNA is TGTGCCACCAGTGATGGGGTAAAAGGCCAGCCCCAGCATTTT.